These 19 T cell receptor beta chains were sequenced from one sample in a study of blood T cell repertoires in COVID-19. Some clones are missing from TCRdb's copy, which holds only in-frame ones; the method was immunoSEQ multiplex PCR. Of roughly 200,000 clones in the sample, 80% to 85% are singletons; the top ten hold approximately 4.8%. The sequenced sample consisted of peripheral blood. The origin of the receptors is a man aged 50 to 59 with active or convalescent COVID-19.

V is TRBV20-1 and J is TRBJ1-5; D may be TRBD1 (6 bases). Germline assignment: CDR1 DFQATT and CDR2 SNEGSKA (reference sequence). The CDR3 is 15 amino acids. The germline V and J ends were trimmed by 3 bases and 3 bases, with 15 bases remaining between them. The CDR3 loop reads CSASIVGTINQPQHF. The DNA for the CDR3 is TGCAGTGCTAGTATAGTTGGGACAATCAATCAGCCCCAGCATTTT.

The genes are TRBV3-1 (or the pseudogene TRBV3-2) and TRBJ1-6, with 9 bases that match TRBD1. This CDR3 is 15 amino acids long. CDR1 and CDR2 from the germline V gene are LGHDT and YNNKEL (reference sequence). V lost 1 base to trimming and J lost 8 bases; unmatched junction nucleotides: 3. The CDR3 loop is CASSQAGTGYSPLHF. CDR3 DNA: TGTGCCAGCAGCCAAGCCGGGACAGGGTATTCACCCCTCCACTTT.

V and J are TRBV19 and TRBJ2-3, with D hard to call. V lost 4 bases and J lost 3, with 11 bases in between. Germline CDR1 LNHDA, CDR2 SQIVND (reference sequence). This CDR3 contains 14 residues. Here the CDR3 DNA reads TGTGCCAGTAGTACGGGTCACGGGACAGATACGCAGTATTTT. Encoded protein: CASSTGHGTDTQYF.

V gene TRBV18 combines with J gene TRBJ2-7, with D possibly matching TRBD2 (5 bases). CDR3 length: 14 residues. The germline V gene has CDR1 KGHSH and CDR2 LQKENI. Trimming shortened V by 3 bases and J by 2 bases, and 11 bases separated the two germline ends. The CDR3 spells CASSPMDSPYEQYF. The CDR3 nucleotides are TGTGCCAGCTCACCGATGGACTCCCCCTACGAGCAGTACTTC.

V and J are TRBV10-3 and TRBJ2-2; 7 positions match TRBD1. V trimming: 6 bases; J trimming: 1 base; junction bases outside the gene matches: 5. CDR3 length: 15 residues. CDR1 and CDR2 from the germline V gene are ENHRY and SYGVKD. The CDR3 loop is CAIRDWTGNTGELFF. The DNA of the CDR3 is TGTGCCATCAGGGACTGGACAGGGAACACCGGGGAGCTGTTTTTT.

V gene TRBV18 combines with J gene TRBJ1-2; D is uncertain. Germline V gene lookup returns CDR1 KGHSH and CDR2 LQKENI. The CDR3 totals 16 residues. The V end lost 0 bases, the J end lost 2 bases, and 13 bases lay between the germline ends. The CDR3 nucleotides are TGTGCCAGCTCACCACCGGAGGCAAGGTTAAACTATGGCTACACCTTC. This encodes CASSPPEARLNYGYTF.

The chain is built from TRBV6-5 and TRBJ1-2; 7 bases are shared with TRBD1. The CDR3 sequence is 14 residues long. Losses at the gene ends were 6 bases for V and 2 bases for J; bases not matched to a gene: 6. From germline, CDR1 is MNHEY and CDR2 SVGAGI. CDR3 sequence reads: CASRRTGANYGYTF. CDR3 DNA sequence: TGTGCCAGCAGGAGAACAGGGGCCAACTATGGCTACACCTTC.

This chain links TRBV3-1 (or the pseudogene TRBV3-2) with TRBJ2-3, with D unclear. The CDR3 loop spans 13 amino acids. The germline V gene encodes CDR1 LGHDT and CDR2 YNNKEL (reference sequence). V was cut by 4 bases and J by 4 bases, with 9 bases left in between. The CDR3 nucleotides are TGTGCCAGCAGCCGGTTAGCCTCAGATACGCAGTATTTT. Protein sequence: CASSRLASDTQYF.

This chain links TRBV4-2 with TRBJ2-3, with 10 bases identical to TRBD2. The V gene's germline CDR1 is LGHNA and CDR2 YNFKEQ. The CDR3 is made up of 16 amino acids. The ends lost 1 base at V and 2 bases at J; junction bases unmatched: 3. Here the CDR3 reads CASSQGTSGFTDTQYF. The CDR3 DNA reads TGTGCCAGCAGCCAAGGGACTAGCGGATTCACAGATACGCAGTATTTT.

The V gene is TRBV19, the J gene TRBJ2-4; 7 bases map to TRBD2. With V trimmed by 4 bases and J by 0 bases, 3 bases remained unmatched. Germline V CDR1 and CDR2: LNHDA, SQIVND (reference sequence). CDR3 length: 15 amino acids. CDR3 nucleotide sequence: TGTGCCAGTAGTAGCGGGGGACTAGCCAAAAACATTCAGTACTTC. The encoded protein is CASSSGGLAKNIQYF.

The DNA of the CDR3 is TGTGCCAGCAGTATCACAGGGATGGAGCAGTACTTC. Its protein product is CASSITGMEQYF. The genes are TRBV12-3 or TRBV12-4 and TRBJ2-7, with D maybe TRBD1 (6 bases). Trimming removed 5 bases at V and 7 bases at J, with 12 bases between. The length of the CDR3 is 12 residues.

The chain has TRBV10-3 and TRBJ2-1, with TRBD2 as a possible D gene (5 bases). Trimming left V 2 bases short and J 1 base short, with 15 bases between. The CDR3 sequence is 17 residues long. Germline lookup yields CDR1 ENHRY and CDR2 SYGVKD. CDR3 nucleotides: TGTGCCATCAGTGAGCCGGGGTTCGCGAATTCCTACAATGAGCAGTTCTTC. Amino acid sequence: CAISEPGFANSYNEQFF.

The rearrangement joins TRBV6-4 to TRBJ2-3, with 10 bases matching TRBD2. Germline V gene sequence: CDR1 MRHNA, CDR2 SNTAGT. Germline trimming cut 2 bases from V and 4 bases from J; bases unmatched to any gene: 3. The CDR3 length is 15 residues. The CDR3 region has the DNA TGTGCCAGCAGTGACAGTAGCGGGGGGCCAGATACGCAGTATTTT. It yields the protein CASSDSSGGPDTQYF.

This chain links TRBV3-1 (or the pseudogene TRBV3-2) with TRBJ2-1, with 11 bases matching TRBD2. CDR3 length equals 16 residues. CDR1 LGHDT and CDR2 YNNKEL come from the germline V gene (reference sequence). Unmatched junction bases numbered 6, after V lost 3 bases and J lost 5 bases. CDR3 DNA sequence: TGTGCCAGCAGCCAGACTAGCGGGGTAATCGACAATGAGCAGTTCTTC. Its protein is CASSQTSGVIDNEQFF.

The rearrangement joins TRBV5-1 to TRBJ2-7, with a possible D match to TRBD2 (5 bases). The germline V and J ends were trimmed by 2 bases and 2 bases, with 14 bases remaining between them. Germline V gives CDR1 SGHRS, CDR2 YFSETQ. The CDR3 extends over 15 amino acids. The CDR3 DNA reads TGCGCCAGCAGCTTAAGAGAGGACGGGGCCTACGAGCAGTACTTC. This codes for CASSLREDGAYEQYF.

The chain joins TRBV27 to TRBJ2-3; TRBD2 matches 9 bases. CDR1 is MNHEY and CDR2 is SMNVEV in the germline V gene (reference sequence). This CDR3 is built from 16 residues. Trimming removed 5 bases from V and 0 bases from J; junction bases left unmatched: 6. CDR3 protein: CASSPLAGASTDTQYF. The CDR3 coding sequence is TGTGCCAGCAGTCCATTAGCGGGGGCGAGCACAGATACGCAGTATTTT.

This clone was seen more than once but under ten times. The chain carries TRBV4-2 and TRBJ2-7; 8 bases fit TRBD1. Per the germline V gene, CDR1 is LGHNA and CDR2 is YNFKEQ. J was trimmed by 1 base and V by 2 bases; bases with no gene match: 7. This CDR3 has 16 amino acids. CDR3 in DNA: TGTGCCAGCAGCCAAACCGGACAGGGAGAGTCCTACGAGCAGTACTTC. Encoded protein: CASSQTGQGESYEQYF.

The V and J genes are TRBV6-5 and TRBJ2-1; a possible D gene is TRBD2 (6 bases). CDR1 is MNHEY, CDR2 SVGAGI, per germline. The CDR3 extends over 13 amino acids. V was cut by 6 bases and J by 10 bases, with 16 bases left in between. DNA for the CDR3: TGTGCCAGCAGACGCCTGTCTAGCGAGGAGCAGTTCTTC. Translation: CASRRLSSEEQFF.

This chain links TRBV2 with TRBJ1-1, with a possible D match to TRBD1 (6 bases). The V end lost 3 bases, the J end lost 5 bases, and 25 bases lay between the germline ends. The germline V gene has CDR1 SNHLY and CDR2 FYNNEI. This CDR3 is 18 amino acids long. The CDR3 DNA reads TGTGCCAGCAGTGACCCGCGGAAGGTCGGCAGGGGAAGGACTGAAGCTTTCTTT. This codes for CASSDPRKVGRGRTEAFF.